The entry below gives a single T cell receptor beta chain sequence along with its context. The target antigen is unknown. The study ran its PCR with 60 Vbeta and 13 Jbeta primers. TCRdb's copy holds only in-frame clones and misses some; the assay was immunoSEQ multiplex PCR. Among 150,000 to 200,000 clones listed, roughly 80% were seen once. This entry belongs to a study of cytomegalovirus exposure and HLA in healthy donors. Study as a whole: Caucasian-associated ancestry cluster membership applied to around 76% of over 350 genotyped donors.

Germline V lookup: CDR1 MDHEN, CDR2 SYDVKM. Deletions cut 5 bases from V and 2 bases from J, with 7 bases between. The CDR3 consists of 13 residues. Findings and limits, study-wide: As was reported, the HLA-A and HLA-B alleles of most subjects were accurately predicted from TCR beta sequences.

This receptor was taken from a female donor in good health and CMV-seronegative. V is TRBV28 and J is TRBJ2-1; D not resolved. The sample was PBMCs. The chain's CDR3 is CASSPVPYNEQFF. Written as DNA, the CDR3 is TGTGCCAGCAGTCCGGTCCCCTACAATGAGCAGTTCTTC.